The 14 T cell receptor beta chains given below trace back to one sample, sequenced in a study of T cell repertoires in cytomegalovirus infection. TCRdb called the reads again in MiXCR, with one record for every CDR3 protein. Seen here are about 310,000 distinct CDR3 sequences, approximately 25% observed once, and the top ten hold roughly 13%. Their antigens are not known. The sample in question was cultured PBMCs, obtained from culture after CMV antigen stimulation. The receptors shown here come from a human donor in good health (CMV status not recorded). Some clones in this sample may be carry-over from other donors' samples.

This clonotype appeared many times. The chain links TRBV7-2 to TRBJ1-1; D remains unclear. The germline V gene has CDR1 SGHTA and CDR2 FQGNSA. CDR3 length equals 14 residues. Between the trimmed V and J ends, which lost 2 bases and 5 bases, there was a span of 12 bases. The CDR3 spells CASSLSTGLTEAFF. CDR3 sequence (DNA): TGTGCCAGCAGCTTATCTACGGGATTGACTGAAGCTTTCTTT. Drawing the rest from reference TRBV7-2 and TRBJ1-1, the complete variable domain is GAGVSQSPSNKVTEKGKDVELRCDPISGHTALYWYRQSLGQGLEFLIYFQGNSAPDKSGLPSDRFSAERTGGSVSTLTIQRTQQEDSAVYLCASSLSTGLTEAFFGQGTRLTVV.

V is TRBV6-2 or TRBV6-3 and J is TRBJ2-1; possibly TRBD1 or TRBD2 for D (6 bases each). Germline loops: CDR1 MNHEY, CDR2 SVGEGT. This CDR3 is built from 16 residues. The ends were cut back, 0 bases at V and 3 bases at J, with 12 bases in the middle. The CDR3 loop reads CASSYSGGILYNEQFF. As DNA, the CDR3 is TGTGCCAGCAGTTACTCAGGGGGGATACTCTACAATGAGCAGTTCTTC.

Details on this clonotype: One base away lies a much larger clone, so this may be a sequencing read error. For the CDR3, the DNA is TGTGCCAGCAGCTACCTAGCGGGAGTCGACCATGAGCAGTTCTTC. It specifies CASSYLAGVDHEQFF. The V and J genes are TRBV7-8 and TRBJ2-1; 10 bases match TRBD2. CDR1 is SGHVS and CDR2 is FQNEAQ in the germline V gene. The CDR3 covers 15 residues. Trimming at V came to 4 bases and at J to 8 bases, leaving 8 bases not matched to a gene.

This clonotype was counted at least ten times. This chain joins TRBV5-6 and TRBJ2-7; TRBD2 matches 7 bases. J lost 6 bases, V lost 3 bases, and 12 bases had no gene match. The CDR3 is 15 amino acids. In germline, CDR1 is SGHDT, CDR2 YYEEEE. CDR3 sequence reads: CASSSPREREGEQYV. In nucleotides, the CDR3 is TGTGCCAGCAGCTCGCCAAGGGAGAGGGAGGGCGAGCAGTACGTC.

The chain uses TRBV6-2 or TRBV6-3 and TRBJ2-7; D may correspond to TRBD1 or TRBD2 (6 bases each). CDR1 and CDR2 from the germline V gene are MNHEY and SVGEGT. The ends were cut back, 0 bases at V and 4 bases at J, with 16 bases in the middle. CDR3 size: 16 residues. The chain's CDR3 is CASSYSKRGAKYEQYV. The CDR3 region has the DNA TGTGCCAGCAGTTACTCGAAGAGGGGGGCAAAATACGAGCAGTACGTC.

This clonotype was seen a handful of times. The chain couples TRBV2 to TRBJ1-1; 7 nucleotides line up with TRBD1. V trimming: 7 bases; J trimming: 7 bases; junction bases outside the gene matches: 18. The CDR3 extends over 16 amino acids. CDR1 and CDR2 (germline): SNHLY, FYNNEI. Here the CDR3 reads CASNRDSGIADSEAFF. CDR3 DNA: TGTGCCAGCAATAGGGACAGCGGCATCGCTGACAGTGAAGCTTTCTTT.

This clonotype came up many times. The chain has TRBV7-2 and TRBJ1-1; 7 positions agree with TRBD1. The germline CDR1 and CDR2 sequences are SGHTA and FQGNSA. With V trimmed by 8 bases and J by 1 base, 7 bases remained unmatched. CDR3 length: 14 amino acids. The CDR3 sequence: CASANRGRNTEAFF. The CDR3 DNA reads as TGTGCCAGCGCCAACAGGGGAAGGAACACTGAAGCTTTCTTT.

V usage is TRBV19 and J usage is TRBJ2-1, with D hard to call. The CDR3 has 16 residues. Trimming shortened V by 6 bases and J by 4 bases, and 19 bases separated the two germline ends. Germline V CDR1 and CDR2: LNHDA, SQIVND (reference sequence). Here the CDR3 reads CASRMPRAAPYNEQFF. The CDR3 region has the DNA TGTGCCAGTAGAATGCCCCGGGCCGCCCCTTACAATGAGCAGTTCTTC.

This clonotype was detected only a few times. The rearrangement links TRBV27 to TRBJ2-3, with 8 bases lining up with TRBD2. Looked up from germline, CDR1 is MNHEY and CDR2 is SMNVEV (reference sequence). The trim removed 5 bases at V and 3 bases at J, leaving 10 bases unmatched. CDR3 length: 16 residues. The CDR3 loop reads CASSPLPGLGTDTQYF. DNA of the CDR3: TGTGCCAGCAGTCCTCTCCCGGGACTAGGAACAGATACGCAGTATTTT.

This clonotype occurred many times. V and J are TRBV6-6 and TRBJ1-5; D remains ambiguous. Germline CDR1 and CDR2: MNHNY and SVGAGI (reference sequence). This CDR3 is 13 amino acids long. V was shortened by 2 bases and J by 2 bases, with 4 bases between the two germline ends. CDR3 region: CASSYMGNQPQHF. For the CDR3, the DNA is TGTGCCAGCAGTTACATGGGCAATCAGCCCCAGCATTTT.

This clonotype was detected ten times or more. The V and J genes are TRBV7-2 and TRBJ2-7; 8 nucleotides line up with TRBD2. The CDR3 consists of 16 residues. J lost 3 bases, V lost 2 bases, and 9 bases had no gene match. Germline V gives CDR1 SGHTA, CDR2 FQGNSA. Written as DNA, the CDR3 is TGTGCCAGCAGCTTATATGGCCTGGGGACTAGCTACGAGCAGTACTTC. It encodes CASSLYGLGTSYEQYF.

This clonotype was detected only a few times. The rearrangement links TRBV28 to TRBJ1-5, with D unclear. The CDR3 runs to 14 residues. Germline values: CDR1 MDHEN, CDR2 SYDVKM. Trimming took 7 bases from V and 0 from J, leaving 10 bases between them. CDR3 sequence (DNA): TGTGCCAGCAACAGAGTTCTTAGCAATCAGCCCCAGCATTTT. This codes for CASNRVLSNQPQHF.

This chain links TRBV19 with TRBJ2-4; 7 bases are shared with TRBD1. V was clipped by 6 bases and J by 6 bases; unmatched bases: 8. Germline V gene lookup returns CDR1 LNHDA and CDR2 SQIVND (reference sequence). The CDR3 extends over 14 amino acids. The CDR3 region is CASRGRGFANIQYF. CDR3 coding DNA: TGTGCCAGTAGGGGCAGGGGGTTCGCAAACATTCAGTACTTC.

This chain joins TRBV28 and TRBJ2-1; TRBD2 matches 14 bases. The CDR3 is made up of 18 amino acids. Germline assignment: CDR1 MDHEN and CDR2 SYDVKM. J gave up 5 bases and V 2 bases, and 8 bases lay outside the gene matches. CDR3 amino acids: CASSLQQGLAGVDNEQFF. The CDR3 bases are TGTGCCAGCAGTTTACAACAGGGACTAGCGGGAGTTGACAATGAGCAGTTCTTC.